The T cell receptor beta chain described here comes from a study of CD8 T cells in Susac syndrome. Concerning this clonotype itself: The antigen remains unidentified.

The CDR3 contains 12 residues. V was trimmed by 2 bases and J by 4 bases, leaving 5 bases between them. Germline loops: CDR1 MNHNS, CDR2 SASEGT. The study, taken as a whole, reports: The relatively small number of individuals in the TCR sequencing and HLA analysis was acknowledged by the study.

After extraction with the RNeasy kit, 0.5 to 1 ug of the RNA was reverse transcribed using random hexamers. Each CDR3 protein is one row after TCRdb ran MiXCR on the immunoSEQ multiplex PCR reads. In the table there are 150,000 to 200,000 distinct CDR3 sequences, roughly nine tenths of which are singletons. V is TRBV6-1 and J is TRBJ1-2; D remains ambiguous. The receptor comes from a human donor with Susac syndrome. Sequencing was performed on CD4+ T cells from PBMCs. The CDR3 DNA sequence: TGTGCCAGCAGTGAACTTGGCTATGGCTACACCTTC. This sequence encodes CASSELGYGYTF.